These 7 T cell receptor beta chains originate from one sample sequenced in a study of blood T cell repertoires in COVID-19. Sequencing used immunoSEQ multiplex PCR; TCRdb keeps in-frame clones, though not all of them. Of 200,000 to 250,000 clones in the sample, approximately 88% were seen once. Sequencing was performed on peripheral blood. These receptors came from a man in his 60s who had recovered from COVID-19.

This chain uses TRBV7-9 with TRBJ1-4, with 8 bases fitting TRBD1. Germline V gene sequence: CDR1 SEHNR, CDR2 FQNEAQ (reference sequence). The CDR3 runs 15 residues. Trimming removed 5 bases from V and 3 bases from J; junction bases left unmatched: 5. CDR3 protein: CASSDGQGANEKLFF. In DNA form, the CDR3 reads TGTGCCAGCAGCGACGGACAGGGCGCTAATGAAAAACTGTTTTTT.

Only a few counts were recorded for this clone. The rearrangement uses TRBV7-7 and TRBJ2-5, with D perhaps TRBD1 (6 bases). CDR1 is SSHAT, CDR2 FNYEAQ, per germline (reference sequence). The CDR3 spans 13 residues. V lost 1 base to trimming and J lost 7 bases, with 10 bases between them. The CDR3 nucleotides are TGTGCCAGCAGCTTAGTCGTAGGGGGGACCCAGTACTTC. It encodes CASSLVVGGTQYF.

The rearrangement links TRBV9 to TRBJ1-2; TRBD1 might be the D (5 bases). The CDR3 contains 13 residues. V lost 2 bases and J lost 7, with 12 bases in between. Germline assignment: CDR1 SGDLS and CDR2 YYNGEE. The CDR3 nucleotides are TGTGCCAGCAGCGTTCCAGGGATTGCTGGCTACACCTTC. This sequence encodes CASSVPGIAGYTF. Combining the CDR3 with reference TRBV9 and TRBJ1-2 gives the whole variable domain DSGVTQTPKHLITATGQRVTLRCSPRSGDLSVYWYQQSLDQGLQFLIQYYNGEERAKGNILERFSAQQFPDLHSELNLSSLELGDSALYFCASSVPGIAGYTFGSGTRLTVV.

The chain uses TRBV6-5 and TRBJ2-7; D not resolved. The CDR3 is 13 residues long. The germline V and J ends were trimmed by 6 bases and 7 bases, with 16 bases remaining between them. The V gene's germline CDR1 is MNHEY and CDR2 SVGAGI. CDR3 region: CASSANPRREQYF. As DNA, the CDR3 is TGTGCCAGCAGCGCCAATCCTCGTCGGGAGCAGTACTTC.

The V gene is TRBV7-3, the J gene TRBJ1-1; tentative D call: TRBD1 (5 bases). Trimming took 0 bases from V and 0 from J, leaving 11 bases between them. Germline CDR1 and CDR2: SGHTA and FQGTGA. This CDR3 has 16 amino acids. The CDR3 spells CASSLTPGLMNTEAFF. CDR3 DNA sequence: TGTGCCAGCAGCTTAACCCCGGGACTTATGAACACTGAAGCTTTCTTT.

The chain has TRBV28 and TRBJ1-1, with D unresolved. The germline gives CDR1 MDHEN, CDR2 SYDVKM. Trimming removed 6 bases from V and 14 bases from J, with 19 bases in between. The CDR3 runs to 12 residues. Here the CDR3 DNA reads TGTGCCAGCAGACAACTCAACGTTGGAGGGTTCTTT. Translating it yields CASRQLNVGGFF. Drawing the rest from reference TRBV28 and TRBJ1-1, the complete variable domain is DVKVTQSSRYLVKRTGEKVFLECVQDMDHENMFWYRQDPGLGLRLIYFSYDVKMKEKGDIPEGYSVSREKKERFSLILESASTNQTSMYLCASRQLNVGGFFGQGTRLTVV.

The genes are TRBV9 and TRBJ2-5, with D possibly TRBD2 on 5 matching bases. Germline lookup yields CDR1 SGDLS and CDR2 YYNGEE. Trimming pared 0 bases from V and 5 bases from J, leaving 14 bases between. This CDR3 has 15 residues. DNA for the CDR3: TGTGCCAGCAGCGTAGGAATAGCGTCGGGCGAGACCCAGTACTTC. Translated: CASSVGIASGETQYF.